The 5 T cell receptor beta chains presented below share a single source sample, sequenced in a study of response to subunit inactivated influenza vaccine. TCRdb reprocessed the RT-PCR reads via MiXCR and lists one record per CDR3 protein. The table records 600,000 to 850,000 distinct CDR3 sequences, less than 15% of them present only once. The material was PBMCs from blood, obtained 14 to 15 days before vaccination. The receptors originated from a man in his fifties who received an inactivated influenza vaccine.

In this sample, this clonotype turned up a few times. CDR3 sequence: CAIPDTNTGELFF. CDR3 DNA sequence: TGTGCCATCCCGGACACTAACACCGGGGAGCTGTTTTTT. The V and J genes are TRBV7-2 and TRBJ2-2; D might be TRBD1 (5 bases). Germline V gene sequence: CDR1 SGHTA, CDR2 FQGNSA. This CDR3 is 13 amino acids long. The ends were cut back, 10 bases at V and 2 bases at J, with 11 bases in the middle.

J is TRBJ2-3 and V is TRBV11-2; 11 nucleotides align to TRBD2. This CDR3 is 19 amino acids long. CDR1 and CDR2 from the germline V gene are SGHAT and FQNNGV. V was clipped by 5 bases and J by 2 bases; unmatched bases: 15. Written as DNA, the CDR3 is TGTGCCAGCAGCCCCCCGGCCGGGACTAGCGGAGTACCCACAGATACGCAGTATTTT. Its translation is CASSPPAGTSGVPTDTQYF.

This clonotype came up a few times. The chain joins TRBV12-3 or TRBV12-4 to TRBJ2-7; D might be TRBD1 (5 bases). Trimming cost V 1 base and J 2 bases, with 12 bases left between them. This CDR3 region has 15 residues. This CDR3 reads CASSLESNRPYEQYF. The CDR3 bases are TGTGCCAGCAGTTTAGAATCGAACAGGCCCTACGAGCAGTACTTC.

This clonotype appeared a few times. This sequence joins TRBV7-8 and TRBJ2-7, with TRBD2 identical over 7 bases. Germline V CDR1 and CDR2: SGHVS, FQNEAQ. This CDR3 has 14 residues. The trim removed 3 bases at V and 2 bases at J, leaving 4 bases unmatched. CDR3 sequence reads: CASSFTSEPYEQYF. The CDR3 nucleotides read TGTGCCAGCAGCTTTACTAGCGAACCCTACGAGCAGTACTTC.

This chain connects TRBV6-1 to TRBJ1-6; D gene uncertain. CDR1 and CDR2 from the germline V gene are MNHNS and SASEGT. Trimming removed 5 bases at V and 14 bases at J, with 19 bases between. This CDR3 spans 14 amino acids. CDR3 bases: TGTGCCAGCAGTAAAAGTGGGCGGTTCACAGCCCTCCACTTT. Its translation is CASSKSGRFTALHF.